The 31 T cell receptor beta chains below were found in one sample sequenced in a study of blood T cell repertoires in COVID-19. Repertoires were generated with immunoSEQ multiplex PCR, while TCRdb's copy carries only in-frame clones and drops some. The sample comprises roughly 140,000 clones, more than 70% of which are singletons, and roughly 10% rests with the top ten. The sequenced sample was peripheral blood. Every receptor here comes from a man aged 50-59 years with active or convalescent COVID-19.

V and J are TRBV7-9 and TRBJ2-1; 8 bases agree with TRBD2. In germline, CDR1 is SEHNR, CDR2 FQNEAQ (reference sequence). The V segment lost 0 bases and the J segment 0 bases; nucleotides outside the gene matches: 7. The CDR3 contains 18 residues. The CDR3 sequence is CASSLALLREDSYNEQFF. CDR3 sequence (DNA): TGTGCCAGCAGCTTAGCGCTCCTGCGGGAGGACTCCTACAATGAGCAGTTCTTC.

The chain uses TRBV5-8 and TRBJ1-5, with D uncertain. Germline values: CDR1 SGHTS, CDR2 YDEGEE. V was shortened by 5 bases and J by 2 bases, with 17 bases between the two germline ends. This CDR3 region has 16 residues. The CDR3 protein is CASRRAPGFRNQPQHF. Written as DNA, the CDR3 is TGTGCCAGCAGACGCGCACCGGGGTTTCGCAATCAGCCCCAGCATTTT.

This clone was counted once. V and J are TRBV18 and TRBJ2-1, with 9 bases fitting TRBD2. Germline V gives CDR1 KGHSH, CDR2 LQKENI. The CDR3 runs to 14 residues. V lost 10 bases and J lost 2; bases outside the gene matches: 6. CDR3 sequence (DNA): TGTGCCACCGGGACTAGCCAAACCTACAATGAGCAGTTCTTC. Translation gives CATGTSQTYNEQFF.

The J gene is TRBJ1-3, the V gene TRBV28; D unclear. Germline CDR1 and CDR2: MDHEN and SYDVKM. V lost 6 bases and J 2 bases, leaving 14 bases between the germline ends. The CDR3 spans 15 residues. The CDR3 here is CASRESGVAGNTIYF. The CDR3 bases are TGTGCCAGCAGGGAATCCGGGGTGGCTGGAAACACCATATATTTT.

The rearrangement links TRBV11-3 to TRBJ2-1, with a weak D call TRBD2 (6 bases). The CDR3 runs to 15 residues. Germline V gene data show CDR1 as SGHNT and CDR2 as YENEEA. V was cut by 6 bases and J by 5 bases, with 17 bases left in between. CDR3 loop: CASSATSLTNNEQFF. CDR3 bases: TGTGCCAGCAGTGCCACTAGCCTCACAAACAATGAGCAGTTCTTC.

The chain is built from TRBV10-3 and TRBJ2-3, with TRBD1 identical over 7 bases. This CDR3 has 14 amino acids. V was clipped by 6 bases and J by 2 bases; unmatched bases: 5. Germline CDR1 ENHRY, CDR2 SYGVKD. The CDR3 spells CAIRAQGTTDTQYF. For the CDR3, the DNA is TGTGCCATCAGGGCACAGGGGACCACAGATACGCAGTATTTT.

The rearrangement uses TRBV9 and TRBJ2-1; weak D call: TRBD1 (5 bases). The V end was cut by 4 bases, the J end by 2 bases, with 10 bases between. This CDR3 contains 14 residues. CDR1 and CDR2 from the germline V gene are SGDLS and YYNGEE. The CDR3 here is CASSPRTTYNEQFF. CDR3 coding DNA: TGTGCCAGCAGCCCCCGGACAACCTACAATGAGCAGTTCTTC.

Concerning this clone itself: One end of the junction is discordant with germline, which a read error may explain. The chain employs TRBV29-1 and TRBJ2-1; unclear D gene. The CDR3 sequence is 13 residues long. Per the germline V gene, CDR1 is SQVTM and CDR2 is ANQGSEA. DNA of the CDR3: TGCAGCGTCGAAGGTGTACTAACCAATGAGCAGTTCTTC. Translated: CSVEGVLTNEQFF.

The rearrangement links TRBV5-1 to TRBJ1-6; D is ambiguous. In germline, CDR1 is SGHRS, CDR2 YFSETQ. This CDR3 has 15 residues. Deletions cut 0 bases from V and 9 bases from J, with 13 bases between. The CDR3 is CASSLGSSLLSPLHF. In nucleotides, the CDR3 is TGCGCCAGCAGCTTGGGTAGCAGCTTGCTTTCACCCCTCCACTTT.

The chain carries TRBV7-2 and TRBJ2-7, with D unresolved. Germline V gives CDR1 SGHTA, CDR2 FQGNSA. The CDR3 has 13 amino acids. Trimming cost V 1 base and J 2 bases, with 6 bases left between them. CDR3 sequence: CASSLGATYEQYF. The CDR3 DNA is TGTGCCAGCAGCTTAGGCGCCACCTACGAGCAGTACTTC. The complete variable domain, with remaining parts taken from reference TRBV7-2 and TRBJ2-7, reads GAGVSQSPSNKVTEKGKDVELRCDPISGHTALYWYRQSLGQGLEFLIYFQGNSAPDKSGLPSDRFSAERTGGSVSTLTIQRTQQEDSAVYLCASSLGATYEQYFGPGTRLTVT.

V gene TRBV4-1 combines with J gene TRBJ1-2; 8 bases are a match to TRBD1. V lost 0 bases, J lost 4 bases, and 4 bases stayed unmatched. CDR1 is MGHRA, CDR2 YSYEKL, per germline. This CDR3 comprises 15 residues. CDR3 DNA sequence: TGCGCCAGCAGCCAAGAAGGACAGGGAACCTATGGCTACACCTTC. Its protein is CASSQEGQGTYGYTF.

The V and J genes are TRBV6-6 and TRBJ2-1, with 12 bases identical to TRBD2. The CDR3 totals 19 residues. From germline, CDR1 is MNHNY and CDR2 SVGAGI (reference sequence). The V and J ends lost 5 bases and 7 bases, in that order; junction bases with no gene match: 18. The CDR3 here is CASSRRTGPTSGSRNEQFF. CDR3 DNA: TGTGCCAGCAGTCGAAGGACAGGGCCGACTAGCGGGAGCAGGAATGAGCAGTTCTTC.

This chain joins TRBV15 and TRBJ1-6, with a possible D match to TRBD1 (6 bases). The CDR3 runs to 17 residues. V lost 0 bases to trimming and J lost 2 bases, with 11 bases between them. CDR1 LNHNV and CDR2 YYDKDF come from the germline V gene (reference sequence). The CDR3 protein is CATSRDGGAAYNSPLHF. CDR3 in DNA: TGTGCCACCAGCAGAGATGGGGGGGCCGCCTATAATTCACCCCTCCACTTT.

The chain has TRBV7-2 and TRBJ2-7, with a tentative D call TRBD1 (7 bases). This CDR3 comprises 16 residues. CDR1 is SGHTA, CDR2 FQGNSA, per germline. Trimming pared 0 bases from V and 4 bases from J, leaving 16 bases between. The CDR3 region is CASSLAGQGGLYEQYF. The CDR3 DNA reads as TGTGCCAGCAGCTTAGCGGGGCAGGGGGGCCTTTACGAGCAGTACTTC.

Here the CDR3 DNA reads TGTGCCAGTAGTATGCTTGGACAGACGAAAAACATTCAGTACTTC. It codes for CASSMLGQTKNIQYF. The chain is built from TRBV19 and TRBJ2-4, with D possibly being TRBD1 (6 bases). The ends were cut back, 3 bases at V and 4 bases at J, with 13 bases in the middle. The germline CDR1 and CDR2 sequences are LNHDA and SQIVND (reference sequence). The CDR3 sequence is 15 residues long.

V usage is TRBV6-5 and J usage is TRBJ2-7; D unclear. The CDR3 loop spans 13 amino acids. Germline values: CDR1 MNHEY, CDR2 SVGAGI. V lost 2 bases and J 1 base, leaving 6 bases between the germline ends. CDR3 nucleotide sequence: TGTGCCAGCAGTTACGGGCAGTCCTACGAGCAGTACTTC. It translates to CASSYGQSYEQYF.

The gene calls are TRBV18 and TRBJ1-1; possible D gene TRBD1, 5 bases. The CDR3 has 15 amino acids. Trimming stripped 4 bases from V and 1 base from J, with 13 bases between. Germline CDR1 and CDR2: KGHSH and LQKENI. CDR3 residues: CASSRPLRGNTEAFF. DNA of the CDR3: TGTGCCAGCTCACGCCCTCTAAGGGGGAACACTGAAGCTTTCTTT.

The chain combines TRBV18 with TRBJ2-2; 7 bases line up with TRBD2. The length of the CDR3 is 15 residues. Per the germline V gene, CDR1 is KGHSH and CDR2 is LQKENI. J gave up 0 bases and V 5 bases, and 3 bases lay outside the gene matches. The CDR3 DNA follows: TGTGCCAGCTCAGCCAGCGGGGCGAACACCGGGGAGCTGTTTTTT. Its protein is CASSASGANTGELFF.

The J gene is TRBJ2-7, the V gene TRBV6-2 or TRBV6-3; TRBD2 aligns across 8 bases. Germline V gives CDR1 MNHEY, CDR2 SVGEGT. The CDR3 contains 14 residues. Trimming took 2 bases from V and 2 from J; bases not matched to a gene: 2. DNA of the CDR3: TGTGCCAGCAGTTACACTAGCGGACCCTACGAGCAGTACTTC. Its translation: CASSYTSGPYEQYF.

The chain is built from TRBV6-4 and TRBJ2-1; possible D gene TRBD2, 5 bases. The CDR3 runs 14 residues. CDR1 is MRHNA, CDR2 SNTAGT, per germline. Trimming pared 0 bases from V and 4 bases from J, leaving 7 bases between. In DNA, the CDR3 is TGTGCCAGCAGTGACTCTGGGAGATACAATGAGCAGTTCTTC. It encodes CASSDSGRYNEQFF.

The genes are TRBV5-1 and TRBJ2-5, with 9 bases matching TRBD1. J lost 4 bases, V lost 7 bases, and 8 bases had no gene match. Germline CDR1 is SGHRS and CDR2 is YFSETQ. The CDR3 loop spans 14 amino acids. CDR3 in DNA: TGCGCCAGCCGGACCAGGACAGGGGTAGAGACCCAGTACTTC. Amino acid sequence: CASRTRTGVETQYF.

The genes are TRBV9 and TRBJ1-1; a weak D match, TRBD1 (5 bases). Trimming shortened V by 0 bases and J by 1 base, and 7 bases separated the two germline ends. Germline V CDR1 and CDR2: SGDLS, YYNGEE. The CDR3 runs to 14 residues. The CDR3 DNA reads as TGTGCCAGCAGCGTAGGACAGAGGAACACTGAAGCTTTCTTT. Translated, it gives CASSVGQRNTEAFF.

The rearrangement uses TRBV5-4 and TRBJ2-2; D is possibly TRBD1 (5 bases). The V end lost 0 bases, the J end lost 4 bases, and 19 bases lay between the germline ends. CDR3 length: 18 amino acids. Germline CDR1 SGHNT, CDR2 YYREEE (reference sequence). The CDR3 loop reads CASSLGAAGYGGTGELFF. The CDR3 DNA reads TGTGCCAGCAGCTTGGGGGCCGCAGGGTACGGTGGCACCGGGGAGCTGTTTTTT.

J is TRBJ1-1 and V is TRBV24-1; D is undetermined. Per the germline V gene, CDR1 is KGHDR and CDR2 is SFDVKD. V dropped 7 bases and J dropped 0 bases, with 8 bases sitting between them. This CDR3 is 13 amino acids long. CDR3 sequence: CATRDSMNTEAFF. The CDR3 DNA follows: TGTGCCACCAGGGACTCCATGAACACTGAAGCTTTCTTT.

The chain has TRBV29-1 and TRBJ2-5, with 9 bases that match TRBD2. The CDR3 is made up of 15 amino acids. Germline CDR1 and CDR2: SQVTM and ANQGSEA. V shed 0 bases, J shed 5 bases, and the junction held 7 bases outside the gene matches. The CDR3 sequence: CSVEDRRAGGETQYF. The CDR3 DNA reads TGCAGCGTTGAAGATCGGAGAGCGGGAGGCGAGACCCAGTACTTC. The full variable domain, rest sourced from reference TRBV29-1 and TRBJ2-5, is SAVISQKPSRDICQRGTSLTIQCQVDSQVTMMFWYRQQPGQSLTLIATANQGSEATYESGFVIDKFPISRPNLTFSTLTVSNMSPEDSSIYLCSVEDRRAGGETQYFGPGTRLLVL.

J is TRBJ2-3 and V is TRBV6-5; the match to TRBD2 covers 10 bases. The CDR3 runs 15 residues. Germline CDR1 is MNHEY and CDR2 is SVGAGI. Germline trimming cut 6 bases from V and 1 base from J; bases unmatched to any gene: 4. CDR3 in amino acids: CASRASGRGTDTQYF. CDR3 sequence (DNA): TGTGCCAGCAGGGCTAGCGGGAGAGGCACAGATACGCAGTATTTT.

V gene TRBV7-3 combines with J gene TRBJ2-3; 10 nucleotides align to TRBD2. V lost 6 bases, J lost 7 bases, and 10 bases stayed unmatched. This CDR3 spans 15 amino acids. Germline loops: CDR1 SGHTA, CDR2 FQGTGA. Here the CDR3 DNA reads TGTGCCAGCAGACAGCGGGAGGGGACGGGGTATACGCAGTATTTT. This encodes CASRQREGTGYTQYF.

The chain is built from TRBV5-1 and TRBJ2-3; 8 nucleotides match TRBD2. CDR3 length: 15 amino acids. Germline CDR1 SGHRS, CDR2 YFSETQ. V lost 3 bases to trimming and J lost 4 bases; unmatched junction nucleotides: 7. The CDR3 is CASSSSGSVADTQYF. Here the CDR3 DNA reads TGCGCCAGCAGCTCCAGCGGGAGTGTGGCAGATACGCAGTATTTT.

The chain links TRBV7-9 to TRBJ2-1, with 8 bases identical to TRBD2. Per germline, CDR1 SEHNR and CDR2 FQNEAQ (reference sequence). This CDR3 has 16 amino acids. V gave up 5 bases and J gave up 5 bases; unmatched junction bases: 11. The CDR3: CASSRMTGTRHNEQFF. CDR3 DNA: TGTGCCAGCAGCCGAATGACCGGGACTAGACACAATGAGCAGTTCTTC.

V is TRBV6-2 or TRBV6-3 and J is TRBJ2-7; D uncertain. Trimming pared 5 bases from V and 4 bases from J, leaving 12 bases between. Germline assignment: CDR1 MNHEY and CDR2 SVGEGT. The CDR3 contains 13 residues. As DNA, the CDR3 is TGTGCCAGCAGTGCACACACTAATTACGAGCAGTACTTC. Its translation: CASSAHTNYEQYF.

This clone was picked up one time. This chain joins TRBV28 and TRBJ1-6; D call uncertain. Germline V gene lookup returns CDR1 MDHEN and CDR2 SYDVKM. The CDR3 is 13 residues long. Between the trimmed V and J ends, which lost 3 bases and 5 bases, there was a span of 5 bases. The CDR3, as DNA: TGTGCCAGCAGTTTGAGGAATAATTCACCCCTCCACTTT. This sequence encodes CASSLRNNSPLHF.